This T cell receptor beta chain was documented in a study of shared clonotypes between healthy human individuals. Germline V CDR1 and CDR2: LGHNA, YNFKEQ. The CDR3 totals 16 residues. The junction had 10 bases not matched to a gene; V was cut back by 4 bases and J by 3 bases. For this clone: The antigen is undetermined.

Only in-frame clones appear in the TCRdb table, and some are missing; sequencing was by immunoSEQ multiplex PCR. This sample has around 330,000 clones, with around 74% found just once. General study results and limits: Sample collection involved blood only; tissue repertoires are likely different. Genetic and exposure-history diversity was limited by the small donor number.

The TCR sequence derives from a man aged 25-45 years in good health. The rearrangement joins TRBV4-2 to TRBJ2-3; 7 nucleotides match TRBD2. Sequenced material: memory CD4+ T cells sorted from blood. Regarding subset: CD45RA-negative fraction. CDR3 region: CASSRLGSGETDTQYF. In nucleotides, the CDR3 is TGTGCCAGCAGCCGCCTGGGGAGCGGGGAGACAGATACGCAGTATTTT.